The rows below give T cell receptor beta chains drawn from one sample of a study of vaccination and CD4 T cells after COVID-19. No antigens are known for them. TCRdb reprocessed the PCR reads via MiXCR and lists one record per CDR3 protein. The sample has tens of thousands of distinct CDR3 sequences, approximately 48% seen once; the top ten hold about a fifth. Sample: CD4+ T cells from blood, cultured in vitro, taken before SARS-CoV-2 vaccination. These receptors were collected from a human donor who received a COVID-19 vaccine. CDR3s include the opening cysteine and the closing phenylalanine or tryptophan. The D gene is left open where the match is weak. Some rows have no size entry. The others give once, few or many, or a class for an expanded clone.

>-|TRBJ1-6|TRBV7-2|TRBD1
TGTGCCAGCAGGGTAGACAGGGCGTATAATTCACCCCTCCACTTT
CASRVDRAYNSPLHF
>-|TRBJ1-6|TRBV27|TRBD1
TGTGCCAGCAGGCCGACAGGGTCCTTACTCCTCCACTTT
CASRPTGSLLLHF
>once|TRBJ2-1|TRBV6-1|-
TGTGCCAGCAGTGAACCGGGCGGCAATGAGCAGTTCTTC
CASSEPGGNEQFF
>-|TRBJ2-1|TRBV20-1|-
TGCAGTGCTAGAGTTCGGGCGAGCTCCTACAATGAGCAGTTCTTC
CSARVRASSYNEQFF
>medium-sized|TRBJ2-3|TRBV7-2|TRBD1
TGTGCCAGCAGCTCCGGGACAGGTTATACTAGCACAGATACGCAGTATTTT
CASSSGTGYTSTDTQYF
>once|TRBJ1-1|TRBV30|-
TGTGCCTGGAGTGTACTGTTGTGGGAAGAGGAAGCTTTCTTT
CAWSVLLWEEEAFF
>-|TRBJ2-7|TRBV19|-
TGTGCCAGTAGTATAGCGAAGGGCCCCTACGAGCAGTACTTC
CASSIAKGPYEQYF
>few|TRBJ1-1|TRBV20-1|-
TGCAGTGCTAGAGTTTGGACTGAAGCTTTCTTT
CSARVWTEAFF
>-|TRBJ1-1|TRBV29-1|-
TGCAGCGGGTTATGGACTGAAGCTTTCTTT
CSGLWTEAFF
>few|TRBJ1-4|TRBV6-1|-
TGTGCCAGCAGTGAAGAAGTCCACCCGATCGCAACTAATGAAAAACTGTTTTTT
CASSEEVHPIATNEKLFF
>-|TRBJ2-2|TRBV20-1|TRBD2
TGCAGTGCTAGAGTACCTAGCGGGGTGGGCACCGGGGAGCTGTTTTTT
CSARVPSGVGTGELFF
>few|TRBJ1-6|TRBV6-1|TRBD1
TGTGCCAGCAGTCGTCCCCGGGACAGGGGAGTGGATTCACCCCTCCACTTT
CASSRPRDRGVDSPLHF
>-|TRBJ2-5|TRBV7-9|-
TGTGCCAGCAGCTGGGGTGTGGGGGGCCCGAAAGAGACCCAGTACTTC
CASSWGVGGPKETQYF
>-|TRBJ2-5|TRBV10-3|-
TGTGCCATCAGTGAGTCGGAGGGGGAGACCCAGTACTTC
CAISESEGETQYF
>-|TRBJ1-1|TRBV18|-
TGTGCCAGCTCACTGACGACAGTATCGAACACTGAAGCTTTCTTT
CASSLTTVSNTEAFF
>-|TRBJ2-5|TRBV25-1|-
TGTGCCAGCACGGAGGGGACAGCGGCTAGGGGATCCCAAGAGACCCAGTACTTC
CASTEGTAARGSQETQYF
>-|TRBJ2-2|TRBV2|TRBD1
TGTGCCAGCAAAGGGACAGGGTTTCGCGCCGGGGAGCTGTTTTTT
CASKGTGFRAGELFF
>once|TRBJ1-5|TRBV28|TRBD1
TGTGCCAGCAGACCACAGGGGGCACGGCAGCCCCAGCATTTT
CASRPQGARQPQHF
>few|TRBJ1-5|TRBV15|-
TGTGCCACCAGCAGATCGGAATATAGCAATCAGCCCCAGCATTTT
CATSRSEYSNQPQHF
>few|TRBJ2-5|TRBV11-3|-
TGTGCCAGCAGCTTCGGTCTGGAGACCCAGTACTTC
CASSFGLETQYF
>few|TRBJ1-6|TRBV6-5|TRBD1
TGTGCCAGCAGTTACTCGGACAGGGCCCTAAATTCACCCCTCCACTTT
CASSYSDRALNSPLHF
>-|TRBJ1-1|TRBV9|-
TGTGCCAGCAGTTTCGACAGCTACACTGAAGCTTTCTTT
CASSFDSYTEAFF
>-|TRBJ1-6|TRBV30|-
TGTGCCTGGAGAGAGGGAGTAGGTAATTCACCCCTCCACTTT
CAWREGVGNSPLHF
>-|TRBJ2-1|TRBV27|TRBD2
TGTGCCAGCTCAGCCATGACACTAGCGGGGGATACGTTCGGCAATGAGCAGTTCTTC
CASSAMTLAGDTFGNEQFF
>-|TRBJ1-1|TRBV7-2|-
TGTGCCAGCAGCCAAGTATCCGGAAGGGCTGAAGCTTTCTTT
CASSQVSGRAEAFF
>few|TRBJ2-5|TRBV24-1|TRBD1
TGTGCCACCAGTGATCCGACAGGGGAGCTAGGAGAGACCCAGTACTTC
CATSDPTGELGETQYF
>-|TRBJ2-7|TRBV2|-
TGTGCCAGTACAGAGACCTACGAGCAGTACTTC
CASTETYEQYF
>-|TRBJ1-2|TRBV19|TRBD1
TGTGCCAGTAGTACCCCGGGACAGGGGCACTATGGCTACACCTTC
CASSTPGQGHYGYTF